The following is a TCR beta chain sequence with its context. This record comes from a study of OX40 agonist ivuxolimab in advanced cancers. Generated by immunoSEQ multiplex PCR, the TCRdb table keeps only in-frame clones and is missing some. The sample contains 45,000 to 70,000 clones, about 89% of which appear only once. Germline values: CDR1 KGHSH, CDR2 LQKENI. Between the trimmed V and J ends, which lost 3 bases and 1 base, there was a span of 10 bases. The CDR3 has 15 amino acids. This chain joins TRBV18 and TRBJ1-3; D is unresolved. The receptor was derived from an adult with an advanced solid tumor such as melanoma, head and neck, liver or kidney cancer. The sequenced sample was CD4+ or CD8+ T cells sorted from blood, obtained in a trial of the OX40 agonist ivuxolimab. CDR3 coding DNA: TGTGCCAGCTCACCCGGGCCCCCATCTGGAAACACCATATATTTT. Protein: CASSPGPPSGNTIYF.